One sample yielded the 20 T cell receptor beta chains listed below, sequenced in a study of T cells in Graves' hyperthyroidism and ophthalmopathy. RNA transcripts served as the template for amplifying TCR beta CDR3 regions. A first-round RT-PCR of the TCR CDR3 used the HTBI primer set. TCRdb re-called the multiplex PCR reads with MiXCR, one entry per CDR3 protein. The sample consists of around 620,000 distinct CDR3 sequences, about 45% of them appearing once. Sequencing was performed on peripheral blood or thyroid tissue (not recorded which). The receptors originated from an adult woman with Graves' disease, either hyperthyroidism or ophthalmopathy (not recorded which).

This clonotype occurred a few times. The CDR3 here is CASSLDTLYEQYF. Written as DNA, the CDR3 is TGTGCCAGCAGCTTGGACACCCTCTACGAGCAGTACTTC. The rearrangement uses TRBV7-8 and TRBJ2-7; TRBD1 is a possible D gene (5 bases). Germline lookup yields CDR1 SGHVS and CDR2 FQNEAQ. V was pared by 3 bases and J by 3 bases, with 9 bases between. The CDR3 is made up of 13 amino acids.

This clonotype was observed many times. V is TRBV19 and J is TRBJ2-7, with 9 bases matching TRBD2. This CDR3 region has 15 residues. Germline V gene data show CDR1 as LNHDA and CDR2 as SQIVND (reference sequence). V shed 6 bases, J shed 4 bases, and the junction held 10 bases outside the gene matches. CDR3 nucleotides: TGTGCCAGTAGACACTTAGCGGGGGCCTCTTACGAGCAGTACTTC. Its translation: CASRHLAGASYEQYF.

J is TRBJ1-6 and V is TRBV25-1; D gene unclear. CDR3 length: 14 amino acids. Trimming cost V 6 bases and J 10 bases, with 16 bases left between them. Germline CDR1 reads MGHDK; CDR2 reads SYGVNS. The chain's CDR3 is CASRDLGIGSPLHF. In DNA, the CDR3 is TGTGCCAGCAGAGATCTGGGTATAGGGTCACCCCTCCACTTT.

This clonotype was recorded many times. The V call is TRBV5-5, the J call TRBJ1-4; no clear D. Germline CDR1 reads SGHKS; CDR2 reads YYEKEE (reference sequence). Trimming removed 4 bases at V and 4 bases at J, with 11 bases between. The CDR3 is 14 amino acids. This CDR3 reads CASSLSGFNEKLFF. The CDR3 bases are TGTGCCAGCAGCCTAAGCGGCTTTAATGAAAAACTGTTTTTT.

This clonotype was counted only a few times. This chain links TRBV11-2 with TRBJ2-5, with D possibly TRBD2 on 6 matching bases. CDR3 length equals 16 residues. CDR1 and CDR2 (germline): SGHAT, FQNNGV. Deletions cut 5 bases from V and 1 base from J, with 17 bases between. As DNA, the CDR3 is TGTGCCAGCAGCAGAGGACGGAGGGCGGGCCAAGAGACCCAGTACTTC. Its translation is CASSRGRRAGQETQYF.

This clonotype was counted ten times or more. The chain joins TRBV7-9 to TRBJ2-7; D call uncertain. This CDR3 contains 12 residues. Looked up from germline, CDR1 is SEHNR and CDR2 is FQNEAQ (reference sequence). Trimming took 1 base from V and 3 from J, leaving 4 bases between them. The CDR3 coding sequence is TGTGCCAGCAGCTTAGTTGGCTACGAGCAGTACTTC. Translating gives CASSLVGYEQYF.

This clonotype was found many times. This chain joins TRBV9 and TRBJ1-5, with D hard to call. Germline lookup yields CDR1 SGDLS and CDR2 YYNGEE. This CDR3 region has 15 residues. V was shortened by 4 bases and J by 0 bases, with 11 bases between the two germline ends. Here the CDR3 DNA reads TGTGCCAGCAGCTCCTCGGCGAATAGCAATCAGCCCCAGCATTTT. Translation gives CASSSSANSNQPQHF. The whole variable domain, filled in from reference TRBV9 and TRBJ1-5, reads DSGVTQTPKHLITATGQRVTLRCSPRSGDLSVYWYQQSLDQGLQFLIQYYNGEERAKGNILERFSAQQFPDLHSELNLSSLELGDSALYFCASSSSANSNQPQHFGDGTRLSIL.

The chain uses TRBV11-2 and TRBJ1-1, with TRBD1 matching 8 bases. The CDR3 sequence is 15 residues long. Losses at the gene ends were 1 base for V and 3 bases for J; bases not matched to a gene: 4. In germline, CDR1 is SGHAT, CDR2 FQNNGV. CDR3 nucleotide sequence: TGTGCCAGCAGCTTAGGGCAGGGGGCGGACACTGAAGCTTTCTTT. The encoded protein is CASSLGQGADTEAFF.

This clonotype was seen a few times. The chain combines TRBV28 with TRBJ2-2, with unresolved D. The germline CDR1 and CDR2 sequences are MDHEN and SYDVKM. V gave up 4 bases and J gave up 4 bases, with 19 bases separating them. CDR3 length: 17 amino acids. The CDR3: CASSSAPGDRVTGELFF. DNA of the CDR3: TGTGCCAGCAGTTCAGCTCCAGGCGATAGGGTCACCGGGGAGCTGTTTTTT.

V and J are TRBV10-3 and TRBJ1-6; D gene ambiguous. Trimming removed 7 bases from V and 7 bases from J, with 14 bases in between. Per germline, CDR1 ENHRY and CDR2 SYGVKD. This CDR3 spans 14 amino acids. The CDR3, as DNA: TGTGCCATCACCGAGAGGGTTGAGAATTCACCCCTCCACTTT. Amino acids: CAITERVENSPLHF.

This clonotype was seen a few times. The gene calls are TRBV7-9 and TRBJ1-4; TRBD1 matches at 8 bases. The CDR3 runs to 14 residues. J lost 6 bases, V lost 6 bases, and 6 bases had no gene match. The germline V gene encodes CDR1 SEHNR and CDR2 FQNEAQ (reference sequence). The CDR3: CASSPDRGDEKLFF. CDR3 nucleotide sequence: TGTGCCAGCAGTCCTGACAGGGGTGATGAAAAACTGTTTTTT.

The chain uses TRBV6-5 and TRBJ1-2; D unresolved. This CDR3 is built from 14 residues. V gave up 4 bases and J gave up 4 bases, with 13 bases separating them. Germline V gene lookup returns CDR1 MNHEY and CDR2 SVGAGI. The CDR3 protein is CASSFPGGFYGYTF. CDR3 coding DNA: TGTGCCAGCAGTTTTCCTGGTGGCTTCTATGGCTACACCTTC.

There are many counts of this clonotype. The rearrangement joins TRBV27 to TRBJ1-2; D is perhaps TRBD1 (5 bases). Deletions cut 4 bases from V and 7 bases from J, with 16 bases between. The CDR3 has 14 amino acids. CDR1 and CDR2 from the germline V gene are MNHEY and SMNVEV (reference sequence). The CDR3 region is CASSSRFRGGGYTF. The CDR3 region has the DNA TGTGCCAGCAGTTCGCGCTTCCGGGGGGGTGGCTACACCTTC.

This clonotype has ten or more counts. J is TRBJ2-7 and V is TRBV7-3; 9 bases align to TRBD1. Germline CDR1 and CDR2: SGHTA and FQGTGA. The CDR3 runs 15 residues. V gave up 4 bases and J gave up 6 bases; unmatched junction bases: 10. CDR3 in DNA: TGTGCCAGCAGCTCAACCGGGACAGGGATTTCCGAGCAGTACTTC. Amino acid sequence: CASSSTGTGISEQYF.

The V gene is TRBV10-3, the J gene TRBJ1-2, with D perhaps TRBD1 (6 bases). The ends were cut back, 5 bases at V and 7 bases at J, with 11 bases in the middle. CDR3 length: 12 residues. Germline V CDR1 and CDR2: ENHRY, SYGVKD. The CDR3 protein is CAISLTGIGYTF. The CDR3 DNA reads as TGTGCCATCAGTCTCACAGGGATTGGCTACACCTTC.

This chain connects TRBV29-1 to TRBJ2-7, with TRBD2 matching 9 bases. J lost 9 bases, V lost 7 bases, and 16 bases had no gene match. The length of the CDR3 is 14 residues. CDR1 SQVTM and CDR2 ANQGSEA come from the germline V gene. The CDR3 region has the DNA TGCAGCGCCATTACCCTAGCGGGACGGAACGGGCAGTACTTC. Its protein is CSAITLAGRNGQYF.

This clonotype has just a few counts. A read error may account for a junction end that differs from germline. The chain links TRBV7-8 to TRBJ1-4; D call uncertain. CDR3 length: 14 residues. Germline V lookup: CDR1 SGHVS, CDR2 FQNEAQ. As DNA, the CDR3 is TGTGCCAGCAGCTTAGGGCTAACTAATGAAAAACTGTTCTTT. It specifies CASSLGLTNEKLFF.

This chain joins TRBV10-1 and TRBJ1-6; D possibly corresponds to TRBD1 (5 bases). V dropped 4 bases and J dropped 9 bases, with 7 bases sitting between them. The CDR3 length is 12 residues. CDR1 is WNHNN and CDR2 is SYGVQD in the germline V gene (reference sequence). CDR3 protein: CASSGQGSPLHF. The CDR3 DNA follows: TGCGCCAGCAGTGGGCAGGGTTCACCCCTCCACTTT.

CDR3 bases: TGTGCCAGCAGCTTATTTGGGACAGGGAGCCTCTACGAGCAGTACTTC. Amino acids: CASSLFGTGSLYEQYF. The V gene is TRBV11-2, the J gene TRBJ2-7; TRBD1 aligns across 9 bases. The germline gives CDR1 SGHAT, CDR2 FQNNGV. The CDR3 loop spans 16 amino acids. J gave up 3 bases and V 2 bases, and 8 bases lay outside the gene matches.

The J gene is TRBJ2-2, the V gene TRBV18; 13 positions match TRBD2. Trimming cost V 3 bases and J 1 base; bases outside gene matches: 5. The CDR3 contains 18 residues. Germline V gene sequence: CDR1 KGHSH, CDR2 LQKENI. The CDR3 DNA is TGTGCCAGCTCACCCCCGGGACTAGCGGGACTGAACACCGGGGAGCTGTTTTTT. Its protein product is CASSPPGLAGLNTGELFF.